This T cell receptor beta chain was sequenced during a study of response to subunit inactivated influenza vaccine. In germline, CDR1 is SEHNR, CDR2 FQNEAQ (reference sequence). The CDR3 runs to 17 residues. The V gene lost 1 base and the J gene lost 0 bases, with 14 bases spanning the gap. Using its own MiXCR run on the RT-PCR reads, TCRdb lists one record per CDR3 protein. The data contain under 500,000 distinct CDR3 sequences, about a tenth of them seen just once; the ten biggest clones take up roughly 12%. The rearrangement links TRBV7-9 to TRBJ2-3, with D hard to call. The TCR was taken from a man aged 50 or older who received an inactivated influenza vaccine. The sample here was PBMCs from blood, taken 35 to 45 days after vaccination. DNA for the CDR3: TGTGCCAGCAGCTTAGAAGGCTCTTCCTCTAGCACAGATACGCAGTATTTT. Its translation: CASSLEGSSSSTDTQYF.